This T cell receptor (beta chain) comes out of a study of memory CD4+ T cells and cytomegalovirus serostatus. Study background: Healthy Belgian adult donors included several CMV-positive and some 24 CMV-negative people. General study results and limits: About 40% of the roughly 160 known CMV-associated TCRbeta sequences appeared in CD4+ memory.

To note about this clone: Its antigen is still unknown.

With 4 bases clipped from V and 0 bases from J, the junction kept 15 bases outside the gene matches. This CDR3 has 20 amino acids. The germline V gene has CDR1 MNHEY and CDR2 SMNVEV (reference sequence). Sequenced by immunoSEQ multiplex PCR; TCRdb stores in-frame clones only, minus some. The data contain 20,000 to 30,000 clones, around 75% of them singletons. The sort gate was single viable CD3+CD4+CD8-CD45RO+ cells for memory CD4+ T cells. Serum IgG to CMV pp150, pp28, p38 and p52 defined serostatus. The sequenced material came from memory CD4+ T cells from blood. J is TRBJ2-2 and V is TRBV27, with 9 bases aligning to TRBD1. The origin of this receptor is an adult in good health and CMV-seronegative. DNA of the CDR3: TGTGCCAGCAGTTGGGACAGGGCCACAGGGGGGGGCGCGAACACCGGGGAGCTGTTTTTT. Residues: CASSWDRATGGGANTGELFF.